This entry lists 21 T cell receptor beta chains sequenced from one sample in a study of cytomegalovirus exposure and HLA in healthy donors. With 60 Vbeta and 13 Jbeta primers, the PCR was carried out. TCRdb's table, derived via immunoSEQ multiplex PCR, lists solely in-frame clones and lacks some. The sample holds roughly 240,000 clones, 70% to 90% seen once. Sequencing input: PBMCs. Every receptor here comes from a girl aged 2 to 9 in good health and CMV-seronegative.

V and J are TRBV19 and TRBJ2-7; TRBD2 aligns across 7 bases. Per germline, CDR1 LNHDA and CDR2 SQIVND (reference sequence). The CDR3 runs to 19 residues. The trim removed 1 base at V and 6 bases at J, leaving 21 bases unmatched. Written as DNA, the CDR3 is TGTGCCAGTAGTATAGGCCTCCTTCGAACGAGGGAGGGGAGGAGCGAGCAGTACTTC. Amino acids: CASSIGLLRTREGRSEQYF.

The J gene is TRBJ1-4, the V gene TRBV2, with 8 bases that match TRBD1. Germline V CDR1 and CDR2: SNHLY, FYNNEI. The CDR3 extends over 15 amino acids. Unmatched junction bases numbered 7, after V lost 6 bases and J lost 4 bases. CDR3 protein: CASRIQGQDNEKLFF. The CDR3 region has the DNA TGTGCCAGCAGGATCCAGGGACAGGATAATGAAAAACTGTTTTTT.

This chain joins TRBV5-4 and TRBJ1-5; D remains unclear. Trimming pared 2 bases from V and 7 bases from J, leaving 13 bases between. CDR3 size: 14 residues. Germline CDR1 reads SGHNT; CDR2 reads YYREEE (reference sequence). CDR3 sequence: CASSFGGEEQPQHF. Here the CDR3 DNA reads TGTGCCAGCAGCTTCGGCGGGGAGGAGCAGCCCCAGCATTTT.

The chain recombines TRBV10-3 with TRBJ1-1; D ambiguous. The V end was cut by 7 bases, the J end by 7 bases, with 13 bases between. Germline V gene lookup returns CDR1 ENHRY and CDR2 SYGVKD. The CDR3 covers 12 residues. In DNA, the CDR3 is TGTGCCATCACCACCCAGGCTGGTGAAGCTTTCTTT. The encoded protein is CAITTQAGEAFF.

This rearrangement joins TRBV29-1 to TRBJ2-3; perhaps TRBD2 as D (6 bases). This CDR3 comprises 13 residues. Germline values: CDR1 SQVTM, CDR2 ANQGSEA. Trimming removed 7 bases at V and 1 base at J, with 12 bases between. The CDR3 sequence: CSGSGGGTDTQYF. Written as DNA, the CDR3 is TGCAGCGGGTCCGGAGGGGGCACAGATACGCAGTATTTT.

This chain uses TRBV5-8 with TRBJ2-1, with no clear D. Germline V lookup: CDR1 SGHTS, CDR2 YDEGEE. The CDR3 is 17 amino acids. V lost 1 base and J 3 bases, leaving 17 bases between the germline ends. Here the CDR3 reads CASSLFPGEVRYNEQFF. DNA of the CDR3: TGTGCCAGCAGCTTGTTCCCCGGTGAAGTCCGCTACAATGAGCAGTTCTTC.

This chain joins TRBV10-3 and TRBJ1-2; 10 bases align to TRBD1. With V trimmed by 5 bases and J by 0 bases, 6 bases remained unmatched. From germline, CDR1 is ENHRY and CDR2 SYGVKD. The CDR3 consists of 16 residues. CDR3 sequence reads: CAISRTGGEANYGYTF. In DNA, the CDR3 is TGTGCCATCAGTCGGACAGGGGGAGAAGCTAACTATGGCTACACCTTC.

CDR3 bases: TGCGCCAGCAGCCCGGGGACTAGCATACCGGGGGAGCTGTTTTTT. Translated: CASSPGTSIPGELFF. The J gene is TRBJ2-2, the V gene TRBV4-1, with 9 nucleotides matching TRBD2. This CDR3 has 15 residues. Trimming removed 4 bases from V and 8 bases from J; junction bases left unmatched: 8. The V gene's germline CDR1 is MGHRA and CDR2 YSYEKL.

This clone was counted only a few times. The chain combines TRBV7-9 with TRBJ2-5; TRBD2 agrees at 10 bases. Germline CDR1 is SEHNR and CDR2 is FQNEAQ (reference sequence). The V segment lost 5 bases and the J segment 2 bases; nucleotides outside the gene matches: 8. This CDR3 is built from 16 residues. CDR3 in DNA: TGTGCCAGCAGCCGTAGCGGGGGGTCAATTCAAGAGACCCAGTACTTC. Amino acid sequence: CASSRSGGSIQETQYF.

This chain joins TRBV7-9 and TRBJ2-3; TRBD2 matches at 8 bases. The junction had 7 bases not matched to a gene; V was cut back by 5 bases and J by 0 bases. Germline lookup yields CDR1 SEHNR and CDR2 FQNEAQ (reference sequence). The CDR3 runs to 16 residues. In nucleotides, the CDR3 is TGTGCCAGCAGCCGGGCCGGGACTAGAAGCACAGATACGCAGTATTTT. It encodes CASSRAGTRSTDTQYF.

The chain carries TRBV9 and TRBJ2-5, with TRBD2 matching 9 bases. Germline V gene sequence: CDR1 SGDLS, CDR2 YYNGEE. This CDR3 comprises 17 residues. Unmatched junction bases numbered 8, after V lost 0 bases and J lost 2 bases. CDR3 region: CASSVDPPAGGQETQYF. The CDR3 DNA sequence: TGTGCCAGCAGCGTAGATCCCCCGGCGGGGGGGCAAGAGACCCAGTACTTC.

The V call is TRBV27, the J call TRBJ2-7; 10 nucleotides line up with TRBD1. Germline-derived CDR1 and CDR2 are MNHEY and SMNVEV (reference sequence). The junction had 4 bases not matched to a gene; V was cut back by 6 bases and J by 2 bases. CDR3 size: 14 residues. DNA of the CDR3: TGTGCCAGCAGCAGACAGGGGGCGGCCTACGAGCAGTACTTC. Translation gives CASSRQGAAYEQYF.

J is TRBJ2-1 and V is TRBV27, with TRBD2 matching 8 bases. Trimming removed 5 bases from V and 1 base from J; junction bases left unmatched: 7. CDR1 is MNHEY and CDR2 is SMNVEV in the germline V gene (reference sequence). This CDR3 has 16 residues. Here the CDR3 reads CASSEGLDPSYNEQFF. CDR3 in DNA: TGTGCCAGCAGTGAGGGACTAGATCCTTCCTACAATGAGCAGTTCTTC.

The chain recombines TRBV6-5 with TRBJ2-5; 7 nucleotides agree with TRBD1. In germline, CDR1 is MNHEY, CDR2 SVGAGI. The junction had 2 bases not matched to a gene; V was cut back by 2 bases and J by 5 bases. The CDR3 spans 13 residues. CDR3 in DNA: TGTGCCAGCAGTTACCTGGACAGGGAGACCCAGTACTTC. The encoded protein is CASSYLDRETQYF.

About this clone: At the DNA level, this CDR3 is encoded by other sequences in the same sample as well. The rearrangement uses TRBV27 and TRBJ1-1, with TRBD1 as a possible D gene (5 bases). The V and J ends lost 5 bases and 1 base respectively, with 11 bases between them. The CDR3 contains 14 residues. Germline V lookup: CDR1 MNHEY, CDR2 SMNVEV (reference sequence). For the CDR3, the DNA is TGTGCCAGCAGTCTTACAGGTAGGAACACTGAAGCTTTCTTT. It is translated as CASSLTGRNTEAFF.

This clone has a single count. V usage is TRBV5-4 and J usage is TRBJ2-3; a possible D gene is TRBD1 (5 bases). The CDR3 loop spans 16 amino acids. Looked up from germline, CDR1 is SGHNT and CDR2 is YYREEE (reference sequence). Trimming cost V 0 bases and J 1 base, with 12 bases left between them. CDR3 nucleotide sequence: TGTGCCAGCAGCTTGGGACAGCTGAGAGGCACAGATACGCAGTATTTT. Residues: CASSLGQLRGTDTQYF.

The rearrangement uses TRBV27 and TRBJ2-6, with D unresolved. Deletions cut 8 bases from V and 0 bases from J, with 5 bases between. The CDR3 spans 13 residues. CDR1 is MNHEY and CDR2 is SMNVEV in the germline V gene (reference sequence). The CDR3 loop is CASFSSGANVLTF. In DNA, the CDR3 is TGTGCCAGCTTTAGCTCTGGGGCCAACGTCCTGACTTTC.

The chain employs TRBV6-4 and TRBJ1-6; TRBD1 matches at 7 bases. This CDR3 is built from 16 residues. With 6 bases clipped from V and 9 bases from J, the junction kept 14 bases outside the gene matches. Per germline, CDR1 MRHNA and CDR2 SNTAGT. CDR3 sequence: CASSQTGVGSVSPLHF. CDR3 in DNA: TGTGCCAGCAGCCAAACAGGGGTCGGGTCAGTTTCACCCCTCCACTTT.

V is TRBV28 and J is TRBJ1-2; 11 bases agree with TRBD1. Looked up from germline, CDR1 is MDHEN and CDR2 is SYDVKM. The V and J ends lost 6 bases and 5 bases, in that order; junction bases with no gene match: 5. This CDR3 is built from 14 residues. CDR3 sequence reads: CASSPGTGGYGYTF. DNA of the CDR3: TGTGCCAGCAGCCCCGGGACAGGGGGGTATGGCTACACCTTC.

The CDR3 DNA reads TGCAGCGTTGGTGGGACACGATCCTACAATGAGCAGTTCTTC. This sequence encodes CSVGGTRSYNEQFF. The V and J genes are TRBV29-1 and TRBJ2-1; perhaps TRBD1 as D (6 bases). V was trimmed by 4 bases and J by 1 base, leaving 11 bases between them. Germline V gives CDR1 SQVTM, CDR2 ANQGSEA. CDR3 length equals 14 residues.

This clone was counted between two and nine times. The J gene is TRBJ2-3, the V gene TRBV2; maybe TRBD2 (6 bases). The CDR3 has 16 amino acids. The V end was cut by 4 bases, the J end by 0 bases, with 14 bases between. The germline V gene has CDR1 SNHLY and CDR2 FYNNEI. The CDR3 protein is CASSVGTFGSTDTQYF. The CDR3 bases are TGTGCCAGCAGTGTAGGGACTTTTGGGAGCACAGATACGCAGTATTTT.